This T cell receptor (beta chain) was sequenced in a study of response to subunit inactivated influenza vaccine. A note on this clonotype: The antigen remains undetermined.

One entry per CDR3 protein, called by TCRdb with MiXCR from the RT-PCR reads. The sample carries just over 300,000 distinct CDR3 sequences, around a fifth recorded once. General observations from the study: Researchers suggested that each seasonal influenza vaccination recruits few new T cells.

CDR1 and CDR2 (germline): DFQATT, SNEGSKA (reference sequence). With 5 bases removed from V and 3 bases from J, the gap between germline ends came to 13 bases. The CDR3 is made up of 13 amino acids. The TCR was taken from a man between 50 and 69 years old who received an inactivated influenza vaccine. The chain uses TRBV20-1 and TRBJ2-5; D remains ambiguous. This specimen consisted of PBMCs from blood, obtained less than 22 months after vaccination. CDR3 DNA: TGCAGTGCTGCACGCACAGCGAAAGAGACCCAGTACTTC. It is translated as CSAARTAKETQYF.